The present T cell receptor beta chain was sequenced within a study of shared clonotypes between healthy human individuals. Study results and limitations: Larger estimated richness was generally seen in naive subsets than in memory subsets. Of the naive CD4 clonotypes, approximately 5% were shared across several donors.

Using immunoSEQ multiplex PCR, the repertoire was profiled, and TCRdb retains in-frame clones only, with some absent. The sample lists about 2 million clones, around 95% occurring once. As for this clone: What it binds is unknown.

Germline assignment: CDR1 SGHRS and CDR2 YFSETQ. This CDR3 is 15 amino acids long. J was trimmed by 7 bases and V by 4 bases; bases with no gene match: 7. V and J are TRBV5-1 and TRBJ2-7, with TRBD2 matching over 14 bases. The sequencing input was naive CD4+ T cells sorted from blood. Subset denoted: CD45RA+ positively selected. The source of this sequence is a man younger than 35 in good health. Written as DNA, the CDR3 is TGCGCCAGCAGCCGGGGGACTAGCGGGAGCCGGGAGCAGTACTTC. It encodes CASSRGTSGSREQYF. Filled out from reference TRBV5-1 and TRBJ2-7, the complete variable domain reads KAGVTQTPRYLIKTRGQQVTLSCSPISGHRSVSWYQQTPGQGLQFLFEYFSETQRNKGNFPGRFSGRQFSNSRSEMNVSTLELGDSALYLCASSRGTSGSREQYFGPGTRLTVT.